This T cell receptor (delta chain) was sequenced for a study of Vδ1+ human thymocytes. This clone came up a few times. What it binds is not known. Overall study results and limits: Thymic TRG and TRD repertoires appeared highly polyclonal. Bulk repertoire data may be misinterpreted because of unexpected Vdelta2 sequences. Unlike peripheral blood Vdelta1+ controls, thymic delta-chain sequences included approximately 20% Vdelta2 and few Vdelta3.

This CDR3 is 22 amino acids long. Per the germline V gene, CDR1 is TSWWSYY and CDR2 is QGS. V was pared by 1 base and J by 0 bases, with 30 bases between. Alphabeta T cells were depleted, then CD3+ Vdelta1+ Vdelta2- thymocytes were FACS-sorted. Sorted Vdelta1+ thymocytes were roughly 98% to 99.6% pure. RNA was extracted from the cells and then reverse transcribed. Pooled V-gene forward primers with one constant-region reverse primer generated the CDR3 amplicons by multiplex PCR. TCRdb re-processed the multiplex PCR reads via CATT. The sample includes more than 45,000 delta-chain clones, more than 13% of them seen just once.

The chain links TRDV1 to TRDJ1; TRDD2 might be the D (6 bases). This receptor was identified in a girl less than two years old who had congenital heart surgery. Sequences were obtained from Vdelta1+ gamma-delta thymocytes from the thymus. The subset denotes: FACS-sorted CD3+ TCRalphabeta- TCRVdelta1+ TCRVdelta2- thymocytes. CDR3 amino acids: CALGEHAFPLRTGEGYTDKLIF. The CDR3 coding sequence is TGTGCTCTTGGGGAACACGCCTTCCCCCTACGTACTGGAGAGGGGTACACCGATAAACTCATCTTT.